Given below is one TCR beta chain in context. The data are from a study of T-cell memory formation after mild COVID-19. CDR1 MNHEY and CDR2 SVGAGI come from the germline V gene. V was pared by 8 bases and J by 5 bases, with 8 bases of the junction left unmatched. The CDR3 has 13 amino acids. From the 5' RACE reads, TCRdb called clonotypes with MiXCR, one entry per CDR3 protein. The repertoire consists of over 300,000 distinct CDR3 sequences, with more than 20% occurring once and the leading ten covering roughly a fifth. The TCR originated in a man between 18 and 35 years old who had mild COVID-19 (a few samples of this study predate the infection). Cell type and time point are not known. Sample: PBMCs or a T cell subset sorted from them (not recorded which). The chain recombines TRBV6-5 with TRBJ1-2; 7 bases match TRBD1. The CDR3 coding sequence is TGTGCCAGCTTCAGGGGGAGTGGATATGGCTACACCTTC. As protein: CASFRGSGYGYTF.